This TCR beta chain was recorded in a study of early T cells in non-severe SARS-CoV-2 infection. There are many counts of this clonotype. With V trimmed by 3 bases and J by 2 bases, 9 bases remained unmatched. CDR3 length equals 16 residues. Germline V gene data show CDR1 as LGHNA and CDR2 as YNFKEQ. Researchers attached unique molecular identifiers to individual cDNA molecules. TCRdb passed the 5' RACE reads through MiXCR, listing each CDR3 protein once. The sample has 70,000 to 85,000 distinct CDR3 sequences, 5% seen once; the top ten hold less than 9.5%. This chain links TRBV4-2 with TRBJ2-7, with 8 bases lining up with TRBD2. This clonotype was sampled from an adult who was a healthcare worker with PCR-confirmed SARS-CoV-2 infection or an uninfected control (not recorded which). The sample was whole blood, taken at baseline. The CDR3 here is CASSQDQAGVPYEQYF. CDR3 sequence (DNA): TGTGCCAGCAGCCAGGACCAAGCGGGAGTCCCCTACGAGCAGTACTTC.